Following are 7 T cell receptor beta chains from one sample sequenced in a study of cytotoxic CD8 clonotypes in ibrutinib-treated CLL. Some clones are missing from TCRdb's copy, which holds only in-frame ones; the method was immunoSEQ multiplex PCR. This sample has around 150,000 clones, with 75% to 85% found just once. The input for sequencing was PBMCs, taken after 36 months of ibrutinib treatment. These receptors originate from a human donor with chronic lymphocytic leukemia.

The V call is TRBV11-3, the J call TRBJ1-4, with D hard to call. From germline, CDR1 is SGHNT and CDR2 YENEEA. The CDR3 consists of 13 residues. Trimming shortened V by 3 bases and J by 7 bases, and 9 bases separated the two germline ends. The CDR3 region has the DNA TGTGCCAGCAGCTTTAGATTAAGTGAAAAACTGTTTTTT. This gives the protein CASSFRLSEKLFF.

This clone was seen a handful of times. The gene calls are TRBV5-1 and TRBJ2-3, with 11 bases that match TRBD2. Germline CDR1 SGHRS, CDR2 YFSETQ. The ends lost 6 bases at V and 5 bases at J; junction bases unmatched: 5. The CDR3 is 14 residues long. The CDR3 DNA follows: TGCGCCAGCACAACTAGCGGGGGACAAGATACGCAGTATTTT. This translates into CASTTSGGQDTQYF.

The J gene is TRBJ2-1, the V gene TRBV30; TRBD1 or TRBD2 may be the D gene (5 bases each). From germline, CDR1 is GTSNPN and CDR2 SVGIG (reference sequence). The CDR3 totals 17 residues. V was cut by 0 bases and J by 0 bases, with 15 bases left in between. CDR3 in amino acids: CAWSVRWGNPSYNEQFF. The CDR3 DNA reads TGTGCCTGGAGTGTACGGTGGGGGAACCCCTCCTACAATGAGCAGTTCTTC.

The J gene is TRBJ2-7, the V gene TRBV28; tentatively, D is TRBD1 (6 bases). The CDR3 contains 14 residues. V lost 3 bases and J lost 2, with 11 bases in between. The germline CDR1 and CDR2 sequences are MDHEN and SYDVKM. The CDR3 loop reads CASSLIQGPYEQYF. CDR3 bases: TGTGCCAGCAGTTTGATCCAGGGGCCCTACGAGCAGTACTTC.

The chain is built from TRBV11-2 and TRBJ1-1, with D possibly TRBD1 on 5 matching bases. V dropped 2 bases and J dropped 5 bases, with 12 bases sitting between them. From germline, CDR1 is SGHAT and CDR2 FQNNGV. The CDR3 is made up of 14 amino acids. In nucleotides, the CDR3 is TGTGCCAGCAGCTTACAGGGTGTAATAACTGAAGCTTTCTTT. As protein: CASSLQGVITEAFF.

This chain joins TRBV11-2 and TRBJ2-1; maybe TRBD2 (5 bases). Germline-derived CDR1 and CDR2 are SGHAT and FQNNGV. Trimming removed 5 bases from V and 3 bases from J, with 14 bases in between. The CDR3 extends over 15 amino acids. Written as DNA, the CDR3 is TGTGCCAGCAGCCCAGCGGCCCCTGGCTACAATGAGCAGTTCTTC. It specifies CASSPAAPGYNEQFF.

The chain couples TRBV27 to TRBJ1-5; D uncertain. The CDR3 has 14 residues. V gave up 4 bases and J gave up 4 bases, with 11 bases separating them. Germline CDR1 reads MNHEY; CDR2 reads SMNVEV (reference sequence). The CDR3 sequence is CASSYHPTNQPQHF. CDR3 in DNA: TGTGCCAGCAGTTACCATCCCACTAATCAGCCCCAGCATTTT.